The rows below give T cell receptor beta chains drawn from one sample of a study of blood T cell repertoires in COVID-19. Sequencing used immunoSEQ multiplex PCR; TCRdb keeps in-frame clones, though not all of them. The sample gives about 69,000 clones, 79% of which show up once; over 45% is in the top ten. Sequencing was carried out using peripheral blood. These receptors were collected from a human donor in a cohort sampled during active COVID-19. Each CDR3 is given with its conserved first and last residue. D genes are given only for firm matches. A clone size is listed for some rows: how often the clone was seen (once, few, many), or a class if it is expanded.

clone size	D gene	V gene	J gene	CDR3 DNA	CDR3 protein
few	-	TRBV2	TRBJ1-3	TGTGCCAGCAGTGAAACAGATTCTGGAAACACCATATATTTT	CASSETDSGNTIYF
-	TRBD2	TRBV7-6	TRBJ2-1	TGTGCCAGCAGCCCAGTAGGACTAGCGAGGGACAATGAGCAGTTCTTC	CASSPVGLARDNEQFF
-	TRBD2	TRBV6-1	TRBJ2-5	TGTGCCAGCAGTGATCCGGCGGCGGGGGAAGAGACCCAGTACTTC	CASSDPAAGEETQYF
once	-	TRBV6-4	TRBJ2-1	TGTGCCAGCAGTGACTCGGGGGGATTCTACAATGAGCAGTTCTTC	CASSDSGGFYNEQFF
-	TRBD1	TRBV6-6	TRBJ1-1	TGTGCCAGCAGTTATCGACAGGGTGGAAACACTGAAGCTTTCTTT	CASSYRQGGNTEAFF
-	TRBD2	TRBV28	TRBJ2-2	TGTGCCAGCAGTTTCGCGGGGCTAGCGGTCACCGGGGAGCTGTTTTTT	CASSFAGLAVTGELFF
-	TRBD1	TRBV4-1	TRBJ1-2	TGCGCCAGCAGCCAACACGGACAGGGCTACTATGGCTACACCTTC	CASSQHGQGYYGYTF
-	TRBD1	TRBV10-1	TRBJ2-7	TGCGCCAGCAGTGGTGGACAGGGGACGCGCTACGAGCAGTACTTC	CASSGGQGTRYEQYF
-	-	TRBV6-5	TRBJ1-5	TGTGCCAGCACGGGGGATAGCAATCAGCCCCAGCATTTT	CASTGDSNQPQHF
-	-	TRBV29-1	TRBJ2-7	TGCAGCGTTGGATTAGCGGCCACCTACGAGCAGTACTTC	CSVGLAATYEQYF
-	TRBD1	TRBV19	TRBJ2-5	TGTGCCAGTAGTCGCAAAACAGGGGGAGACGGGACCCAGTACTTC	CASSRKTGGDGTQYF
-	TRBD1	TRBV25-1	TRBJ2-1	TGTGCCAGCAGTGAGACGGGACAGGGGTACTACAATGAGCAGTTCTTC	CASSETGQGYYNEQFF
few	TRBD2	TRBV6-5	TRBJ2-3	TGTGCCAGCGGGGCGGGAGTCACAGATACGCAGTATTTT	CASGAGVTDTQYF
once	TRBD2	TRBV9	TRBJ2-1	TGTGCCAGCAGCGCCACTGCGGGGGGAAACCGGAATGAGCAGTTCTTC	CASSATAGGNRNEQFF
-	-	TRBV9	TRBJ1-2	TGTGCCAGCAGCGTGACAGTTAACTATGGCTACACCTTC	CASSVTVNYGYTF
-	TRBD2	TRBV5-1	TRBJ2-6	TGCGCCAGCAGCACGGGACGGGGGGCTGGGGCCAACGTCCTGACTTTC	CASSTGRGAGANVLTF
-	-	TRBV5-6	TRBJ1-4	TGTGCCAGCAGCTTGGCTTCTTCCGAAAAACTGTTTTTT	CASSLASSEKLFF
few	TRBD1	TRBV7-2	TRBJ1-1	TGTGCCAGCAGCTTACAGGGGGCGATGAACACTGAAGCTTTCTTT	CASSLQGAMNTEAFF
once	TRBD1	TRBV18	TRBJ2-2	TGTGCCAGCTCCCAGGGACAGGACACCGGGGAGCTGTTTTTT	CASSQGQDTGELFF
-	-	TRBV2	TRBJ1-2	TGTGCCAGCAGTCTTGTCAGGGTCATCCCTAGGGGTGGCTACACCTTC	CASSLVRVIPRGGYTF
-	-	TRBV19	TRBJ1-5	TGTGCCAGTAGTATCTCACAGGGAGGGGCTCAGCCCCAGCATTTT	CASSISQGGAQPQHF
few	-	TRBV5-4	TRBJ2-7	TGTGCCAGCAGCATGCAAGCGGCCATATCCGAGCAGTACTTC	CASSMQAAISEQYF
once	TRBD1	TRBV6-5	TRBJ2-1	TGTGCCAGCAGCCTTACAGGGGTTAATTACAATGAGCAGTTCTTC	CASSLTGVNYNEQFF
-	TRBD1	TRBV30	TRBJ1-5	TGTGCCTGGAGGGAGACAGGGGCTCATCAGCCCCAGCATTTT	CAWRETGAHQPQHF
-	-	TRBV7-9	TRBJ1-6	TGTGCCAGCAGCTCCATGGGGGAGGGAGGATTTTCACCCCTCCACTTT	CASSSMGEGGFSPLHF
-	-	TRBV27	TRBJ2-3	TGTGCCAGCCAACCTGTTCAGGGGAGTTGGACTAGGGGCACAGATACGCAGTATTTT	CASQPVQGSWTRGTDTQYF
once	TRBD2	TRBV27	TRBJ2-1	TGTGCCAGCAGCCCGGGACTAGCGGGGGTCAGCTCCTACAATGAGCAGTTCTTC	CASSPGLAGVSSYNEQFF
-	-	TRBV7-8	TRBJ1-4	TGTGCCAGCAGCTTAGGGACAGCTAATGAAAAACTGTTTTTT	CASSLGTANEKLFF
-	-	TRBV29-1	TRBJ2-7	TGCAGCGTGGACACCGGGCCCTACGAGCAGTACTTC	CSVDTGPYEQYF
-	TRBD1	TRBV6-5	TRBJ1-5	TGTGCCAGCACCGAAGGAAACAGGGGAGCTCAGCCCCAGCATTTT	CASTEGNRGAQPQHF
-	-	TRBV11-3	TRBJ2-1	TGTGCCAGCAGCCCCCGGGGTACCTACAATGAGCAGTTCTTC	CASSPRGTYNEQFF
-	-	TRBV5-1	TRBJ2-1	TGCGCCAGCAGCTTGGCGGCAGGCTCCTACAATGAGCAGTTCTTC	CASSLAAGSYNEQFF
-	-	TRBV18	TRBJ2-5	TGTGCCAGCTCACGCGGGACAGAAGAGACCCAGTACTTC	CASSRGTEETQYF
-	-	TRBV2	TRBJ2-5	TGTGCCAGCAGTCGATTAACGGGGGAGACCCAGTACTTC	CASSRLTGETQYF
-	TRBD1	TRBV18	TRBJ2-2	TGTGCCAGCTCACCATGGGGACAGATGAACACCGGGGAGCTGTTTTTT	CASSPWGQMNTGELFF
once	TRBD1	TRBV3-1/TRBV3-2	TRBJ1-1	TGTGCCAGCAGCCCTTTGGGACAGTACCAAGCTTTCTTT	CASSPLGQYQAFF
-	-	TRBV18	TRBJ2-7	TGTGCCAGCTCACCTCCGGGGACTCCCGACTACGAGCAGTACTTC	CASSPPGTPDYEQYF
few	TRBD2	TRBV7-2	TRBJ2-5	TGTGCCAGCAGCTTAGGGTTGGGGGGGGGATTACAAGAGACCCAGTACTTC	CASSLGLGGGLQETQYF
-	-	TRBV5-1	TRBJ1-3	TGCGCCAGCAGCCCTGCGCCCCCTTCAAACACCATATATTTT	CASSPAPPSNTIYF
-	-	TRBV12-3/TRBV12-4	TRBJ1-2	TGTGCCAGCAGTTTATGGACAGTTGATGGCTACACCTTC	CASSLWTVDGYTF
once	TRBD2	TRBV5-1	TRBJ2-2	TGCGCCAGCAGCTTGGAGGGACTAGCGGGCGGCGGGGAGCTGTTTTTT	CASSLEGLAGGGELFF
-	-	TRBV19	TRBJ2-7	TGTGCCAGTAGTATGAGTAGAGAGAACGAGCAGTACTTC	CASSMSRENEQYF
-	-	TRBV5-1	TRBJ2-2	TGCGCCAGCAGAGACAGAGAACGCACCGGGGAGCTGTTTTTT	CASRDRERTGELFF
-	-	TRBV11-3	TRBJ2-1	TGTGCCAGCAGCCCAGAGGTAGGTGCCTCGGACAATGAGCAGTTCTTC	CASSPEVGASDNEQFF
-	TRBD1	TRBV27	TRBJ1-1	TGTGCCAGCAGTCCAATCCGGGACAGGGGGGCCACTGAAGCTTTCTTT	CASSPIRDRGATEAFF
few	TRBD2	TRBV7-8	TRBJ2-7	TGTGCCAGCAGCTTTCCTGACCGGGGCCCGGGGGGCGAGCAGTACTTC	CASSFPDRGPGGEQYF
-	-	TRBV24-1	TRBJ2-7	TGTGCCACCAGTGATTCTGGACAGGGAGGGTACGAGCAGTACTTC	CATSDSGQGGYEQYF
few	-	TRBV7-2	TRBJ2-3	TGTGCCAGCAGCGGGACTTTGTTTAATACGCAGTATTTT	CASSGTLFNTQYF
many	-	TRBV20-1	TRBJ1-5	TGCAGTGCTAGTCCCGGGCAGCCCCAGCATTTT	CSASPGQPQHF
-	TRBD2	TRBV7-2	TRBJ2-1	TGTGCCAGCAGCTTAACCGGAGCGGGAGAATACAATGAGCAGTTCTTC	CASSLTGAGEYNEQFF
-	TRBD1	TRBV4-1	TRBJ2-7	TGCGCCAGCAGCCAAGATCTGACAGGGGGCTGGGAGCAGTACTTC	CASSQDLTGGWEQYF